The clone carrying this T cell receptor beta chain was seen a handful of times. The data belong to a study of blood T cell repertoires in COVID-19. The V segment lost 1 base and the J segment 2 bases; nucleotides outside the gene matches: 5. The germline V gene has CDR1 SGHNT and CDR2 YYREEE (reference sequence). CDR3 size: 16 residues. Generated by immunoSEQ multiplex PCR, the TCRdb table keeps only in-frame clones and is missing some. This table has around 99,000 clones, 75% to 95% appearing once. The sequence derives from a man aged 50 to 59 with acute or convalescent COVID-19. Material for sequencing was peripheral blood. The chain uses TRBV5-4 and TRBJ2-3; 9 nucleotides agree with TRBD2. The CDR3 here is CASSLRLAGPTDTQYF. The CDR3 bases are TGTGCCAGCAGCTTGAGGCTAGCGGGACCCACAGATACGCAGTATTTT.